This T cell receptor (beta chain) was sequenced for a study of T cells in Graves' hyperthyroidism and ophthalmopathy. Turning to the study itself: Peripheral blood specimens were obtained at initial diagnosis, prior to any treatment. Study outcomes and limitations: Ophthalmopathy prediction by the model preceded onset by a median roughly 6 months. In blood, most of the thyroid clonotypes expanded above 0.001 were also present.

With a duration under 2 months, the hyperthyroidism was newly diagnosed in patients aged 18 to 65. RNA transcripts were the template for amplifying TCR beta CDR3 regions. Using the HTBI primer set, a first-round RT-PCR was run on the TCR CDR3. TCRdb redid the calling of the multiplex PCR reads with MiXCR, one entry per CDR3 protein. The table has some 700,000 distinct CDR3 sequences, roughly a sixth seen once. The CDR3 runs to 13 residues. Trimming pared 7 bases from V and 4 bases from J, leaving 13 bases between. This clonotype was seen many times. Its antigen is still unknown. This clonotype originated in a man aged 50 to 59 with Graves' hyperthyroidism. The source material was blood. The V and J genes are TRBV12-3 or TRBV12-4 and TRBJ1-1; no clear D gene. CDR3 nucleotides: TGTGCCAGCACCCCTCCGCCGGGCACTGAAGCTTTCTTT. Translating it yields CASTPPPGTEAFF.